The T cell receptor (beta chain) described here comes from a study of CD8 T cells in ankylosing spondylitis. V shed 3 bases and J 5 bases; nucleotides not matched to a gene: 7. This CDR3 has 15 residues. Germline V lookup: CDR1 SGDLS, CDR2 YYNGEE. Study outcomes and limitations: Matched synovial fluid from ankylosing spondylitis patients was reported to be enriched for disease-linked clones. Blood from ankylosing spondylitis patients appeared to carry a characteristic roughly 8-variant TCR beta motif.

This clonotype was observed many times. Its antigen is not known. Making the TCR beta libraries involved quantitative 5'-RACE with molecular barcodes. TCRdb re-called the 5' RACE reads with MiXCR, one entry per CDR3 protein. The sample has more than 400,000 distinct CDR3 sequences, roughly 5.2% seen once. The receptor's source is a male donor with ankylosing spondylitis. V usage is TRBV9 and J usage is TRBJ2-5; 10 bases fit TRBD2. Sequenced input: blood, either unsorted or a sorted T cell fraction (not recorded which). The CDR3, as DNA: TGTGCCAGCAGCGCCCTAGCGGGGGTTCTCGAGACCCAGTACTTC. This encodes CASSALAGVLETQYF.